The 20 T cell receptor beta chains listed next were all sequenced from one sample in a study of blood T cell repertoires in COVID-19. Sequencing was performed with immunoSEQ multiplex PCR; in TCRdb, only in-frame clones are kept and a portion is missing. The repertoire holds fewer than 300,000 clones, with about 89% as singletons. Sequences were obtained from peripheral blood. The receptors originated from a woman aged 30 to 39 with COVID-19, enrolled during active disease.

The chain joins TRBV19 to TRBJ2-5, with 8 positions matching TRBD1. V gave up 2 bases and J gave up 4 bases; unmatched junction bases: 6. Germline V CDR1 and CDR2: LNHDA, SQIVND (reference sequence). The CDR3 loop spans 15 amino acids. This chain's CDR3 is CASSITQGTGETQYF. Here the CDR3 DNA reads TGTGCCAGTAGTATAACACAGGGGACAGGAGAGACCCAGTACTTC.

The chain recombines TRBV10-3 with TRBJ2-5; 11 nucleotides line up with TRBD1. There are 14 residues in the CDR3. CDR1 and CDR2 from the germline V gene are ENHRY and SYGVKD. The V and J ends lost 2 bases and 4 bases, in that order; junction bases with no gene match: 0. This chain's CDR3 is CAISEGQGAETQYF. The CDR3, as DNA: TGTGCCATCAGTGAGGGACAGGGGGCAGAGACCCAGTACTTC.

V is TRBV6-5 and J is TRBJ1-3, with D unclear. With 6 bases removed from V and 0 bases from J, the gap between germline ends came to 9 bases. The CDR3 covers 14 residues. Germline CDR1 MNHEY, CDR2 SVGAGI. The CDR3 region has the DNA TGTGCCAGCAGGTTCGCAGGCTCTGGAAACACCATATATTTT. This codes for CASRFAGSGNTIYF.

The chain is built from TRBV6-5 and TRBJ1-4; D remains ambiguous. V dropped 5 bases and J dropped 5 bases, with 12 bases sitting between them. CDR1 and CDR2 (germline): MNHEY, SVGAGI. The CDR3 consists of 14 residues. In nucleotides, the CDR3 is TGTGCCAGCAGTCCGACACTTTCCAATGAAAAACTGTTTTTT. Translation: CASSPTLSNEKLFF.

The chain recombines TRBV10-2 with TRBJ2-7, with 8 bases fitting TRBD1. From germline, CDR1 is WSHSY and CDR2 SAAADI. Unmatched junction bases numbered 8, after V lost 8 bases and J lost 5 bases. The CDR3 runs 13 residues. Here the CDR3 DNA reads TGCGCCAGCGGGGGACAGGTTATCGACGAGCAGTACTTC. Translating gives CASGGQVIDEQYF.

The V and J genes are TRBV6-5 and TRBJ1-5; possible D gene TRBD1, 6 bases. V was shortened by 6 bases and J by 4 bases, with 10 bases between the two germline ends. The CDR3 totals 13 residues. Germline lookup yields CDR1 MNHEY and CDR2 SVGAGI. CDR3 region: CASRYQGNQPQHF. DNA for the CDR3: TGTGCCAGCAGATACCAGGGGAATCAGCCCCAGCATTTT.

The J gene is TRBJ1-5, the V gene TRBV9, with TRBD1 matching over 7 bases. Trimming cost V 4 bases and J 4 bases; bases outside gene matches: 17. This CDR3 region has 18 residues. The germline V gene has CDR1 SGDLS and CDR2 YYNGEE. CDR3 DNA: TGTGCCAGCAGCCCCCGTTCAGGGGGTGAACGGATTAATCAGCCCCAGCATTTT. Its protein is CASSPRSGGERINQPQHF. Based on the CDR3 plus reference TRBV9 and TRBJ1-5, the full variable domain is DSGVTQTPKHLITATGQRVTLRCSPRSGDLSVYWYQQSLDQGLQFLIQYYNGEERAKGNILERFSAQQFPDLHSELNLSSLELGDSALYFCASSPRSGGERINQPQHFGDGTRLSIL.

In DNA form, the CDR3 reads TGTGCCAGCAGCCCCGGGACAACCAAAACTAATGAAAAACTGTTTTTT. Encoded protein: CASSPGTTKTNEKLFF. The gene calls are TRBV3-1 (or the pseudogene TRBV3-2) and TRBJ1-4; D might be TRBD1 (6 bases). The CDR3 length is 16 residues. Germline V CDR1 and CDR2: LGHDT, YNNKEL (reference sequence). The V end was cut by 4 bases, the J end by 1 base, with 13 bases between.

The V and J genes are TRBV5-5 and TRBJ1-2, with 8 bases aligning to TRBD1. Losses at the gene ends were 4 bases for V and 5 bases for J; bases not matched to a gene: 7. Looked up from germline, CDR1 is SGHKS and CDR2 is YYEKEE (reference sequence). The CDR3 contains 14 residues. In DNA, the CDR3 is TGTGCCAGCAGCACCGGGACAGGATTATATGGCTACACCTTC. This sequence encodes CASSTGTGLYGYTF.

The chain employs TRBV7-2 and TRBJ2-1; 10 bases agree with TRBD2. CDR1 and CDR2 (germline): SGHTA, FQGNSA. The length of the CDR3 is 15 residues. V dropped 5 bases and J dropped 7; count of bases not matched to a gene: 8. The CDR3 nucleotides are TGTGCCAGCAGCCAACCAGAACTAGCGGGGAATGAGCAGTTCTTC. This gives the protein CASSQPELAGNEQFF.

The chain combines TRBV18 with TRBJ2-1; 10 nucleotides line up with TRBD2. CDR3 length: 16 residues. Germline V gene lookup returns CDR1 KGHSH and CDR2 LQKENI. V dropped 3 bases and J dropped 1; count of bases not matched to a gene: 3. CDR3 coding DNA: TGTGCCAGCTCACCTACTAGCGGGATTTCCTACAATGAGCAGTTCTTC. This encodes CASSPTSGISYNEQFF.

This clone has a single count. The V and J genes are TRBV28 and TRBJ2-7; 11 positions match TRBD2. CDR1 is MDHEN, CDR2 SYDVKM, per germline. The V gene end was trimmed by 5 bases and the J gene end by 3 bases; junction bases not matched to a gene: 12. This CDR3 has 17 residues. The CDR3 coding sequence is TGTGCCAGCAGTCCCCCAAATCCCGGGACTAGCGGCTACGAGCAGTACTTC. This sequence encodes CASSPPNPGTSGYEQYF.

This sequence joins TRBV5-1 and TRBJ1-1; no clear D. From germline, CDR1 is SGHRS and CDR2 YFSETQ. The CDR3 extends over 16 amino acids. V was shortened by 6 bases and J by 1 base, with 19 bases between the two germline ends. In DNA, the CDR3 is TGCGCCAGCACCAGCCGACCCGATGGGAGGAACACTGAAGCTTTCTTT. As protein: CASTSRPDGRNTEAFF.

Note on this clone: The sample holds other DNA sequences that translate to the same CDR3. The chain uses TRBV28 and TRBJ1-1, with a possible D match to TRBD1 (5 bases). The CDR3 consists of 13 residues. Trimming shortened V by 3 bases and J by 4 bases, and 9 bases separated the two germline ends. The germline V gene has CDR1 MDHEN and CDR2 SYDVKM. CDR3 in DNA: TGTGCCAGCAGTTTTGGTAGGGGCACTGAAGCTTTCTTT. It specifies CASSFGRGTEAFF.

This chain links TRBV30 with TRBJ1-2; the match to TRBD1 covers 8 bases. The CDR3 is 14 amino acids. With V trimmed by 1 base and J by 5 bases, 6 bases remained unmatched. CDR1 is GTSNPN and CDR2 is SVGIG in the germline V gene (reference sequence). CDR3 bases: TGTGCCTGGAGTGCCCGACAGGGGTCGTATGGCTACACCTTC. Amino acid sequence: CAWSARQGSYGYTF.

The chain has TRBV10-3 and TRBJ1-5; TRBD1 is a possible D gene (5 bases). Germline V gives CDR1 ENHRY, CDR2 SYGVKD. The CDR3 loop spans 14 amino acids. Trimming left V 6 bases short and J 0 bases short, with 9 bases between. In DNA, the CDR3 is TGTGCCATCAGCCCGGGGGATAGCAATCAGCCCCAGCATTTT. Translation: CAISPGDSNQPQHF.

The chain combines TRBV7-9 with TRBJ2-7; 14 nucleotides align to TRBD2. Trimming took 4 bases from V and 1 from J; bases not matched to a gene: 12. The CDR3 contains 19 residues. Germline assignment: CDR1 SEHNR and CDR2 FQNEAQ (reference sequence). CDR3 DNA sequence: TGTGCCAGCAGCTCCATGGGACTAGCGGGAGCCCTGGCTTCCTACGAGCAGTACTTC. Its translation: CASSSMGLAGALASYEQYF. Supplemented by reference TRBV7-9 and TRBJ2-7, the full variable domain reads DTGVSQNPRHKITKRGQNVTFRCDPISEHNRLYWYRQTLGQGPEFLTYFQNEAQLEKSRLLSDRFSAERPKGSFSTLEIQRTEQGDSAMYLCASSSMGLAGALASYEQYFGPGTRLTVT.

For this clone: Additional DNA sequences in this sample encode the identical CDR3. V is TRBV6-1 and J is TRBJ1-3; no clear D. Germline V gene lookup returns CDR1 MNHNS and CDR2 SASEGT. V lost 1 base and J 4 bases, leaving 11 bases between the germline ends. The CDR3 contains 15 residues. The CDR3: CASSEVAGSGNTIYF. For the CDR3, the DNA is TGTGCCAGCAGTGAAGTCGCAGGATCAGGAAACACCATATATTTT.

CDR3: CASSQVQGYEQYF. The CDR3 DNA sequence: TGTGCCAGCAGCCAAGTACAGGGCTACGAGCAGTACTTC. This chain joins TRBV14 and TRBJ2-7; possibly TRBD1 for D (6 bases). This CDR3 has 13 residues. CDR1 is SGHDN, CDR2 FVKESK, per germline. V was shortened by 1 base and J by 3 bases, with 7 bases between the two germline ends.

The chain uses TRBV6-5 and TRBJ1-1; 7 bases line up with TRBD1. Germline V gene lookup returns CDR1 MNHEY and CDR2 SVGAGI. Unmatched junction bases numbered 6, after V lost 2 bases and J lost 0 bases. The CDR3 is 16 amino acids. The CDR3 sequence: CASSYRTGKMNTEAFF. The CDR3 bases are TGTGCCAGCAGTTACAGGACAGGCAAAATGAACACTGAAGCTTTCTTT.